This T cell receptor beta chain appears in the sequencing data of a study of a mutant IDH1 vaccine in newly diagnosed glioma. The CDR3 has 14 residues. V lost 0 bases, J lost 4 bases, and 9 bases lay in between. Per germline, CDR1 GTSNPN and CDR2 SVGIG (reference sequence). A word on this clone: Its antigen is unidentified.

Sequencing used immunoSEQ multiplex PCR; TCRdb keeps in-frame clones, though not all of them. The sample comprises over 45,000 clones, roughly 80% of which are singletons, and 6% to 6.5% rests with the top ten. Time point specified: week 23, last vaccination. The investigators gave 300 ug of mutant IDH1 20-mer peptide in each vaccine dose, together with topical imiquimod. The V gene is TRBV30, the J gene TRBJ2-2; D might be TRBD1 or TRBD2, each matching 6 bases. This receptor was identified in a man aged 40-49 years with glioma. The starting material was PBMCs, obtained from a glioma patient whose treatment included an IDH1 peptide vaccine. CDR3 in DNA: TGTGCCTGGAGTGTCAGGGGAGGCACCGGGGAGCTGTTTTTT. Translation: CAWSVRGGTGELFF.